A single sample is the source of the 23 T cell receptor beta chains below, sequenced in a study of blood T cell repertoires in COVID-19. Generated by immunoSEQ multiplex PCR, the TCRdb table keeps only in-frame clones and is missing some. The table shows about 34,000 clones, with 75% occurring only once. The sample comprised peripheral blood. These receptors were taken from a man of 80 years or more with active or convalescent COVID-19.

This rearrangement joins TRBV11-2 to TRBJ2-1, with a possible D match to TRBD2 (6 bases). Trimming pared 5 bases from V and 0 bases from J, leaving 20 bases between. Looked up from germline, CDR1 is SGHAT and CDR2 is FQNNGV. The CDR3 is 18 amino acids. CDR3 region: CASSRAHYAGSSYNEQFF. CDR3 DNA: TGTGCCAGCAGCCGCGCGCATTATGCGGGAAGCTCCTACAATGAGCAGTTCTTC.

The chain combines TRBV6-5 with TRBJ1-1; 8 bases are a match to TRBD1. CDR1 is MNHEY, CDR2 SVGAGI, per germline. CDR3 size: 14 residues. V lost 6 bases, J lost 2 bases, and 5 bases stayed unmatched. The CDR3 spells CASRLTGANTEAFF. The DNA for the CDR3 is TGTGCCAGCAGGCTGACAGGGGCTAACACTGAAGCTTTCTTT.

This chain joins TRBV5-1 and TRBJ2-7, with D tentatively TRBD2 (6 bases). The length of the CDR3 is 14 residues. Germline V gene data show CDR1 as SGHRS and CDR2 as YFSETQ. The V and J ends lost 1 base and 3 bases respectively, with 11 bases between them. This CDR3 is CASSLYGTDYEQYF. The DNA of the CDR3 is TGCGCCAGCAGCTTGTACGGGACTGACTACGAGCAGTACTTC. The whole variable domain, filled in from reference TRBV5-1 and TRBJ2-7, reads KAGVTQTPRYLIKTRGQQVTLSCSPISGHRSVSWYQQTPGQGLQFLFEYFSETQRNKGNFPGRFSGRQFSNSRSEMNVSTLELGDSALYLCASSLYGTDYEQYFGPGTRLTVT.

For the CDR3, the DNA is TGCGCCAGCAGTGCTAGCGGCGCCCAAGAGACCCAGTACTTC. Protein: CASSASGAQETQYF. V usage is TRBV5-1 and J usage is TRBJ2-5; 7 nucleotides match TRBD2. Germline CDR1 SGHRS, CDR2 YFSETQ. V lost 5 bases to trimming and J lost 1 base; unmatched junction nucleotides: 5. CDR3 length: 14 residues.

This rearrangement joins TRBV2 to TRBJ1-6; 8 bases line up with TRBD1. Trimming cost V 9 bases and J 0 bases; bases outside gene matches: 7. CDR3 length: 16 amino acids. CDR1 SNHLY and CDR2 FYNNEI come from the germline V gene. The DNA of the CDR3 is TGTGCCAGTTCCGGACAGGGAAGCTCCTATAATTCACCCCTCCACTTT. Translated: CASSGQGSSYNSPLHF.

The chain couples TRBV24-1 to TRBJ2-1, with TRBD1 matching over 7 bases. In germline, CDR1 is KGHDR, CDR2 SFDVKD. The V segment lost 10 bases and the J segment 7 bases; nucleotides outside the gene matches: 9. The CDR3 length is 13 residues. The CDR3 is CATSPGQQNEQFF. CDR3 sequence (DNA): TGTGCCACGTCCCCGGGACAGCAAAATGAGCAGTTCTTC.

This chain uses TRBV24-1 with TRBJ1-2, with 9 nucleotides matching TRBD1. The germline V gene has CDR1 KGHDR and CDR2 SFDVKD. This CDR3 is built from 14 residues. With 4 bases clipped from V and 3 bases from J, the junction kept 2 bases outside the gene matches. The CDR3 sequence is CATSETGGDYGYTF. The CDR3 nucleotides read TGTGCCACCAGTGAAACAGGGGGCGACTATGGCTACACCTTC.

The V and J genes are TRBV28 and TRBJ2-1; 9 bases map to TRBD2. The CDR3 runs to 14 residues. Per the germline V gene, CDR1 is MDHEN and CDR2 is SYDVKM. Trimming cost V 3 bases and J 4 bases; bases outside gene matches: 1. The CDR3 DNA reads TGTGCCAGCAGTTTGCTAGCGGGGTACAATGAGCAGTTCTTC. It codes for CASSLLAGYNEQFF. The full variable domain, in which reference TRBV28 and TRBJ2-1 provide the parts outside the CDR3, is DVKVTQSSRYLVKRTGEKVFLECVQDMDHENMFWYRQDPGLGLRLIYFSYDVKMKEKGDIPEGYSVSREKKERFSLILESASTNQTSMYLCASSLLAGYNEQFFGPGTRLTVL.

The rearrangement links TRBV11-3 to TRBJ1-2; 11 nucleotides line up with TRBD1. The CDR3 totals 15 residues. CDR1 is SGHNT and CDR2 is YENEEA in the germline V gene. Trimming at V came to 5 bases and at J to 4 bases, leaving 6 bases not matched to a gene. CDR3 loop: CASSRGTGGIYGYTF. The CDR3 DNA follows: TGTGCCAGCAGCCGAGGGACAGGGGGAATCTATGGCTACACCTTC.

This clone came up a few times. This rearrangement joins TRBV5-1 to TRBJ2-7, with TRBD1 matching over 8 bases. Germline CDR1 is SGHRS and CDR2 is YFSETQ. V dropped 5 bases and J dropped 3; count of bases not matched to a gene: 4. The CDR3 is made up of 13 amino acids. The CDR3 is CASRAQGDYEQYF. The CDR3 nucleotides read TGCGCCAGCAGGGCACAGGGGGACTACGAGCAGTACTTC.

The V and J genes are TRBV5-5 and TRBJ1-2, with 9 positions matching TRBD1. Germline trimming cut 0 bases from V and 3 bases from J; bases unmatched to any gene: 0. The CDR3 has 14 residues. Germline V lookup: CDR1 SGHKS, CDR2 YYEKEE (reference sequence). CDR3 sequence: CASSLGQGDYGYTF. The CDR3 DNA reads TGTGCCAGCAGCTTGGGACAGGGGGACTATGGCTACACCTTC.

J is TRBJ1-1 and V is TRBV18; D gene uncertain. Trimming stripped 6 bases from V and 1 base from J, with 9 bases between. The V gene's germline CDR1 is KGHSH and CDR2 LQKENI. The CDR3 spans 13 residues. CDR3 DNA: TGTGCCAGCTCTCGACAAGCGAACACTGAAGCTTTCTTT. Translation gives CASSRQANTEAFF.

The genes are TRBV6-5 and TRBJ2-7, with TRBD2 identical over 9 bases. CDR3 length: 15 amino acids. Germline CDR1 reads MNHEY; CDR2 reads SVGAGI. Trimming cost V 3 bases and J 1 base; bases outside gene matches: 4. The CDR3 sequence is CASSYSSGASYEQYF. For the CDR3, the DNA is TGTGCCAGCAGTTATTCTAGCGGGGCGTCCTACGAGCAGTACTTC.

Sample share makes this clone medium-sized. The rearrangement uses TRBV7-9 and TRBJ1-1; possible D gene TRBD1, 6 bases. Germline CDR1 SEHNR, CDR2 FQNEAQ (reference sequence). Trimming stripped 1 base from V and 2 bases from J, with 11 bases between. The CDR3 runs 15 residues. The CDR3 bases are TGTGCCAGCAGCTTAGGAGGGACACAAAACACTGAAGCTTTCTTT. Translated: CASSLGGTQNTEAFF.

In this sample, this clone turned up a few times. The rearrangement links TRBV5-1 to TRBJ2-2; D gene ambiguous. The CDR3 covers 13 residues. Germline values: CDR1 SGHRS, CDR2 YFSETQ. V gave up 4 bases and J gave up 5 bases, with 9 bases separating them. The CDR3 coding sequence is TGCGCCAGCAGCGTATCCAGGACCGGGGAGCTGTTTTTT. As protein: CASSVSRTGELFF.

CDR3 sequence: CASRQNEQYF. The CDR3 nucleotides are TGTGCCAGCAGACAGAACGAGCAGTACTTC. The rearrangement links TRBV2 to TRBJ2-7; D uncertain. CDR1 is SNHLY, CDR2 FYNNEI, per germline. V was cut by 6 bases and J by 5 bases, with 5 bases left in between. The CDR3 length is 10 residues.

This clone rates as medium-sized. This chain uses TRBV19 with TRBJ1-5, with a weak D call TRBD1 (5 bases). Trimming cost V 7 bases and J 2 bases, with 9 bases left between them. The CDR3 loop spans 13 amino acids. The germline V gene encodes CDR1 LNHDA and CDR2 SQIVND (reference sequence). Here the CDR3 DNA reads TGTGCCAGTACCAGGGTAGGCAATCAGCCCCAGCATTTT. Translating gives CASTRVGNQPQHF.

The sample holds one count of this clone. The chain is built from TRBV28 and TRBJ1-1; D call uncertain. This CDR3 comprises 14 residues. V was shortened by 4 bases and J by 7 bases, with 16 bases between the two germline ends. Germline CDR1 is MDHEN and CDR2 is SYDVKM. The DNA of the CDR3 is TGTGCCAGCAGTTCAGGTACCCTTTCGGTTGAAGCTTTCTTT. Translation gives CASSSGTLSVEAFF.

CDR3 nucleotide sequence: TGTGCCAGTAGTTTAACAGGGGGTGATTCCTACGAGCAGTACTTC. Encoded protein: CASSLTGGDSYEQYF. The chain has TRBV19 and TRBJ2-7; TRBD1 aligns across 8 bases. The CDR3 is 15 residues long. With 5 bases clipped from V and 1 base from J, the junction kept 7 bases outside the gene matches. CDR1 LNHDA and CDR2 SQIVND come from the germline V gene (reference sequence).

This clone was counted once. The chain has TRBV10-3 and TRBJ2-5; 8 bases align to TRBD1. From germline, CDR1 is ENHRY and CDR2 SYGVKD. The V segment lost 6 bases and the J segment 3 bases; nucleotides outside the gene matches: 3. This CDR3 region has 13 residues. CDR3 in amino acids: CAIRQGGEETQYF. CDR3 sequence (DNA): TGTGCCATCAGACAGGGGGGTGAAGAGACCCAGTACTTC.

This chain connects TRBV12-3 or TRBV12-4 to TRBJ1-4, with TRBD1 matching 7 bases. This CDR3 region has 13 residues. The V gene end was trimmed by 6 bases and the J gene end by 7 bases; junction bases not matched to a gene: 5. The CDR3 DNA reads as TGTGCCAGCAGACTGGGACAGATTGAAAAACTGTTTTTT. Protein: CASRLGQIEKLFF.

The V gene is TRBV3-1 (or the pseudogene TRBV3-2), the J gene TRBJ2-7, with TRBD2 matching over 12 bases. The length of the CDR3 is 15 residues. Germline lookup yields CDR1 LGHDT and CDR2 YNNKEL (reference sequence). V lost 4 bases to trimming and J lost 7 bases; unmatched junction nucleotides: 8. The CDR3 loop is CASSPLAGGIGEQYF. CDR3 coding DNA: TGTGCCAGCAGCCCACTAGCGGGAGGAATAGGTGAGCAGTACTTC.

The rearrangement joins TRBV2 to TRBJ1-5; a possible D gene is TRBD1 (5 bases). Germline-derived CDR1 and CDR2 are SNHLY and FYNNEI. Trimming took off 7 bases at V and 6 bases at J, with 19 bases between the two ends. CDR3 size: 15 residues. CDR3 coding DNA: TGTGCCAGCAACTTGAGGGGAGGGGCTGGTCAGCCCCAGCATTTT. Protein product: CASNLRGGAGQPQHF.